Detailed here is one TCR beta chain. Its target is unknown. The CDR3 sequence is 13 residues long. V gave up 6 bases and J gave up 6 bases; unmatched junction bases: 5. CDR1 and CDR2 (germline): MRHNA, SNTAGT. Data came from immunoSEQ multiplex PCR; TCRdb stores just in-frame clones and leaves some out. The sample has 22,000 or so clones; about 70% are singletons. Unexposed donor CD4+ T cells date from about 2011-2019, before the COVID-19 pandemic. After 10 to 11 days of culture, CD4+ T cells were isolated. The record originates from a study of CD4 T cells in relation to SARS-CoV-2 and coronaviruses. On the study more broadly: TCR beta CDR3s were sequenced after approximately 11-day antigen culture of PBMCs. The negative reference was HIV-1 Nef peptide pool or peptide-free culture. The restricting HLA molecule for shared crossreactive spike epitopes was mapped.

This clonotype was obtained from a human donor in good health. The sample comprised CD4+ T cells from PBMCs, cultured in vitro. The chain employs TRBV6-4 and TRBJ2-3; TRBD2 matches at 8 bases. In DNA, the CDR3 is TGTGCCAGCAGCCTGACTAGCGTCGATACGCAGTATTTT. Translating gives CASSLTSVDTQYF.